The 29 T cell receptor beta chains below were found in one sample sequenced in a study of control samples from healthy donors and cancer patients. Measured with immunoSEQ multiplex PCR; TCRdb has only the in-frame clones, and not every one. The profile covers some 79,000 clones, with approximately 93% appearing a single time and 0.95% to 1.5% taken by the ten largest. The sample taken for sequencing was PBMCs. These receptors all come from a woman in her forties with lung cancer.

The chain employs TRBV7-9 and TRBJ2-1, with D perhaps matching TRBD1 (5 bases). The CDR3 is made up of 15 amino acids. V lost 5 bases, J lost 4 bases, and 15 bases lay in between. Germline CDR1 reads SEHNR; CDR2 reads FQNEAQ (reference sequence). The CDR3 region has the DNA TGTGCCAGCAGCAACTCAGGGAAGCTATACAATGAGCAGTTCTTC. As protein: CASSNSGKLYNEQFF.

The chain uses TRBV5-1 and TRBJ1-2, with TRBD1 as a possible D gene (5 bases). CDR1 and CDR2 (germline): SGHRS, YFSETQ. There are 15 residues in the CDR3. Trimming pared 4 bases from V and 4 bases from J, leaving 17 bases between. CDR3 nucleotides: TGCGCCAGCAGCCCCGGGACCTCTGGGACCTATGGCTACACCTTC. It specifies CASSPGTSGTYGYTF.

The gene calls are TRBV6-1 and TRBJ2-7, with 8 bases lining up with TRBD1. The CDR3 is 14 amino acids. Trimming at V came to 3 bases and at J to 5 bases, leaving 6 bases not matched to a gene. The germline V gene encodes CDR1 MNHNS and CDR2 SASEGT. CDR3 in amino acids: CASSETTGAHEQYF. The CDR3 region has the DNA TGTGCCAGCAGTGAGACGACAGGGGCCCACGAGCAGTACTTC.

The chain uses TRBV27 and TRBJ2-7; D is ambiguous. This CDR3 contains 16 residues. Germline CDR1 MNHEY, CDR2 SMNVEV (reference sequence). V was cut by 2 bases and J by 5 bases, with 19 bases left in between. The CDR3 sequence is CASSLAGVGNRDEQYF. DNA for the CDR3: TGTGCCAGCAGTTTAGCTGGCGTAGGGAATAGGGACGAGCAGTACTTC.

The V gene is TRBV4-1, the J gene TRBJ2-5, with TRBD2 matching 10 bases. The J segment lost 2 bases and the V segment lost 9 bases, leaving 9 bases of the junction unmatched. The CDR3 runs to 15 residues. Germline V gene lookup returns CDR1 MGHRA and CDR2 YSYEKL. The DNA of the CDR3 is TGCGCCAGTTCGCGGAGCGGGGGGGATCAAGAGACCCAGTACTTC. Residues: CASSRSGGDQETQYF.

This chain uses TRBV12-3 or TRBV12-4 with TRBJ2-7; D gene unclear. The CDR3 contains 12 residues. The V end lost 4 bases, the J end lost 2 bases, and 6 bases lay between the germline ends. The CDR3 loop reads CASSWAAYEQYF. The CDR3 coding sequence is TGTGCCAGCAGTTGGGCCGCCTACGAGCAGTACTTC.

This chain connects TRBV2 to TRBJ2-7; D is perhaps TRBD1 (5 bases). V gave up 5 bases and J gave up 0 bases, with 11 bases separating them. This CDR3 is 14 amino acids long. CDR1 SNHLY and CDR2 FYNNEI come from the germline V gene. The CDR3 DNA reads TGTGCCAGCAGTTATTCCAGGGACTCCTACGAGCAGTACTTC. Protein product: CASSYSRDSYEQYF.

The chain combines TRBV21-1 with TRBJ1-3; the table assigns TRBD1, which was not confirmed against the DNA. TRBV21-1 is a pseudogene. This CDR3 spans 15 amino acids. The CDR3 here is CASSLSHRAGNTIYF. CDR3 sequence (DNA): TGTGCCAGCAGCCTGTCCCACAGGGCTGGAAACACCATATATTTT.

DNA for the CDR3: TGTGCCAGCAGCCAAGCATCAGGGTCCTACAATGAGCAGTTCTTC. Translated: CASSQASGSYNEQFF. This chain uses TRBV3-1 (or the pseudogene TRBV3-2) with TRBJ2-1, with D perhaps TRBD1 (5 bases). V was pared by 1 base and J by 1 base, with 8 bases between. Looked up from germline, CDR1 is LGHDT and CDR2 is YNNKEL (reference sequence). This CDR3 is built from 15 residues.

The rearrangement uses TRBV5-4 and TRBJ2-7; D tentatively fits TRBD1 or TRBD2 (5 bases each). Germline assignment: CDR1 SGHNT and CDR2 YYREEE (reference sequence). The CDR3 is 15 amino acids. Trimming cost V 0 bases and J 3 bases, with 13 bases left between them. This chain's CDR3 is CASSLDGTPFYEQYF. As DNA, the CDR3 is TGTGCCAGCAGCTTGGACGGGACGCCATTCTACGAGCAGTACTTC.

The chain joins TRBV18 to TRBJ2-7; unclear D gene. CDR1 KGHSH and CDR2 LQKENI come from the germline V gene. Trimming pared 0 bases from V and 2 bases from J, leaving 11 bases between. The length of the CDR3 is 15 residues. CDR3 nucleotides: TGTGCCAGCTCACCACCATCACCGCCCGCCTACGAGCAGTACTTC. Translated: CASSPPSPPAYEQYF.

The chain joins TRBV12-3 or TRBV12-4 to TRBJ1-1; no clear D. The CDR3 spans 13 residues. V was cut by 2 bases and J by 1 base, with 5 bases left in between. CDR3 DNA sequence: TGTGCCAGCAGTTTATACAGGAACACTGAAGCTTTCTTT. Its translation is CASSLYRNTEAFF.

This clone was found once. V is TRBV7-9 and J is TRBJ1-2, with D hard to call. V lost 0 bases to trimming and J lost 5 bases, with 7 bases between them. The germline gives CDR1 SEHNR, CDR2 FQNEAQ (reference sequence). The CDR3 has 13 amino acids. DNA for the CDR3: TGTGCCAGCAGCTTAGCAGGGCAGTATGGCTACACCTTC. Translating gives CASSLAGQYGYTF.

Concerning this clone itself: Germline is not matched at one junction end, which may reflect a read error. The V call is TRBV7-7, the J call TRBJ1-1, with unresolved D. The length of the CDR3 is 13 residues. CDR1 and CDR2 from the germline V gene are SSHAT and FNYEAQ (reference sequence). This chain's CDR3 is CASSLAGNTEAFF. The CDR3 nucleotides read TGTGCTAGCAGCTTAGCAGGGAACACTGAAGCTTTCTTT. The full variable domain, rest sourced from reference TRBV7-7 and TRBJ1-1, is GAGVSQSPRYKVTKRGQDVTLRCDPISSHATLYWYQQALGQGPEFLTYFNYEAQPDKSGLPSDRFSAERPEGSISTLTIQRTEQRDSAMYRCASSLAGNTEAFFGQGTRLTVV.

The genes are TRBV2 and TRBJ1-2; 7 nucleotides match TRBD1. CDR3 size: 13 residues. The junction had 7 bases not matched to a gene; V was cut back by 9 bases and J by 3 bases. The germline V gene has CDR1 SNHLY and CDR2 FYNNEI. The CDR3 DNA is TGTGCCAGTAAACAGGGGACCCACTATGGCTACACCTTC. As protein: CASKQGTHYGYTF.

The CDR3 nucleotides are TGTGCCAGCAGCTTAAAACCTGGATATAATGAAAAACTGTTTTTT. Amino acids: CASSLKPGYNEKLFF. The chain is built from TRBV7-2 and TRBJ1-4; no reliable D call. The CDR3 is 15 residues long. The V gene lost 2 bases and the J gene lost 4 bases, with 11 bases spanning the gap. Germline V gene sequence: CDR1 SGHTA, CDR2 FQGNSA.

J is TRBJ1-2 and V is TRBV20-1; 7 bases match TRBD1. The CDR3 is 11 residues long. Germline values: CDR1 DFQATT, CDR2 SNEGSKA (reference sequence). Trimming cost V 6 bases and J 9 bases; bases outside gene matches: 7. Written as DNA, the CDR3 is TGCAGTGCAGCCCAGGGGGTTAGCTACACCTTC. This codes for CSAAQGVSYTF.

This rearrangement joins TRBV2 to TRBJ2-7; D possibly corresponds to TRBD2 (6 bases). Trimming removed 8 bases from V and 7 bases from J, with 18 bases in between. This CDR3 comprises 13 residues. CDR1 is SNHLY, CDR2 FYNNEI, per germline. This CDR3 is CASGRREVGEQYF. CDR3 nucleotides: TGTGCCAGCGGCCGCAGGGAGGTTGGGGAGCAGTACTTC.

This rearrangement joins TRBV27 to TRBJ1-2; possibly TRBD1 for D (5 bases). This CDR3 is built from 15 residues. Looked up from germline, CDR1 is MNHEY and CDR2 is SMNVEV (reference sequence). V lost 0 bases, J lost 4 bases, and 12 bases lay in between. This CDR3 reads CASSLSAGSFYGYTF. DNA of the CDR3: TGTGCCAGCAGTTTATCTGCAGGGTCTTTCTATGGCTACACCTTC.

This chain links TRBV27 with TRBJ2-1; TRBD2 matches 11 bases. The CDR3 is 15 amino acids. CDR1 is MNHEY, CDR2 SMNVEV, per germline (reference sequence). V was clipped by 3 bases and J by 4 bases; unmatched bases: 2. CDR3 nucleotides: TGTGCCAGCAGTTTTAGCGGGGGGGGATACAATGAGCAGTTCTTC. Protein: CASSFSGGGYNEQFF.

This clone was recorded only once. The genes are TRBV5-1 and TRBJ1-2; a possible D gene is TRBD1 (5 bases). CDR3 size: 13 residues. Trimming stripped 1 base from V and 4 bases from J, with 8 bases between. Germline CDR1 is SGHRS and CDR2 is YFSETQ. The CDR3 loop reads CASSLPGIYGYTF. The CDR3 DNA reads as TGCGCCAGCAGCTTGCCAGGGATCTATGGCTACACCTTC.

This clone was counted only a few times. The genes are TRBV5-5 and TRBJ2-1; 9 bases are shared with TRBD1. Germline V gene lookup returns CDR1 SGHKS and CDR2 YYEKEE (reference sequence). Losses at the gene ends were 4 bases for V and 7 bases for J; bases not matched to a gene: 18. CDR3 length: 18 amino acids. The CDR3 protein is CASSPSLPQGQGMNEQFF. In nucleotides, the CDR3 is TGTGCCAGCAGCCCTAGCCTCCCCCAGGGACAGGGTATGAATGAGCAGTTCTTC.

The J gene is TRBJ2-3, the V gene TRBV4-1, with 9 bases identical to TRBD2. Germline CDR1 MGHRA, CDR2 YSYEKL. The V gene end was trimmed by 7 bases and the J gene end by 1 base; junction bases not matched to a gene: 3. The CDR3 sequence is 14 residues long. CDR3 loop: CASNSSGGTDTQYF. As DNA, the CDR3 is TGCGCCAGCAATTCTAGCGGGGGCACAGATACGCAGTATTTT.

The chain employs TRBV24-1 and TRBJ2-5; no clear D. The CDR3 spans 16 residues. Germline CDR1 reads KGHDR; CDR2 reads SFDVKD. Trimming took off 2 bases at V and 5 bases at J, with 17 bases between the two ends. Here the CDR3 DNA reads TGTGCCACCAGTGATTCAAGCTTAGGCGCTGGGGAGACCCAGTACTTC. It encodes CATSDSSLGAGETQYF.

V and J are TRBV7-2 and TRBJ1-1, with D uncertain. From germline, CDR1 is SGHTA and CDR2 FQGNSA. The CDR3 spans 13 residues. The V end lost 6 bases, the J end lost 0 bases, and 8 bases lay between the germline ends. The DNA for the CDR3 is TGTGCCAGCAGTTACGGGTTGAACACTGAAGCTTTCTTT. This encodes CASSYGLNTEAFF.

This chain uses TRBV7-9 with TRBJ2-5; TRBD2 is a possible D gene (6 bases). Germline V gives CDR1 SEHNR, CDR2 FQNEAQ (reference sequence). Trimming shortened V by 4 bases and J by 5 bases, and 14 bases separated the two germline ends. This CDR3 contains 14 residues. The CDR3 loop is CASSSSIGRETQYF. The CDR3 bases are TGTGCCAGCAGCTCATCCATTGGGAGGGAGACCCAGTACTTC.

This chain uses TRBV6-5 with TRBJ2-7; D is unresolved. This CDR3 contains 15 residues. Germline CDR1 reads MNHEY; CDR2 reads SVGAGI. V lost 9 bases to trimming and J lost 5 bases, with 23 bases between them. The DNA for the CDR3 is TGTGCCAGTTCCTTATCGTCCCCTAGAAAGGACGAGCAGTACTTC. Amino acids: CASSLSSPRKDEQYF.

The rearrangement joins TRBV19 to TRBJ1-1; D is undetermined. Trimming cost V 9 bases and J 0 bases, with 11 bases left between them. The CDR3 covers 13 residues. Germline V CDR1 and CDR2: LNHDA, SQIVND (reference sequence). CDR3 in DNA: TGTGCCAGCCAAGAAGACCTGAACACTGAAGCTTTCTTT. It specifies CASQEDLNTEAFF. Complete variable domain (other parts from reference TRBV19 and TRBJ1-1): DGGITQSPKYLFRKEGQNVTLSCEQNLNHDAMYWYRQDPGQGLRLIYYSQIVNDFQKGDIAEGYSVSREKKESFPLTVTSAQKNPTAFYLCASQEDLNTEAFFGQGTRLTVV.

This chain links TRBV11-3 with TRBJ2-7, with TRBD1 identical over 11 bases. Unmatched junction bases numbered 6, after V lost 1 base and J lost 1 base. Germline V lookup: CDR1 SGHNT, CDR2 YENEEA. This CDR3 comprises 17 residues. The CDR3 sequence: CASSLVRDRGKSYEQYF. The DNA for the CDR3 is TGTGCCAGCAGCTTAGTCCGGGACAGGGGGAAGTCCTACGAGCAGTACTTC.